The 7 T cell receptor beta chains below were found in one sample sequenced in a study of blood T cell repertoires in COVID-19. TCRdb's table, derived via immunoSEQ multiplex PCR, lists solely in-frame clones and lacks some. The table has just over 650,000 clones, approximately 90% seen once; the top ten hold 0.2% to 0.3%. The specimen was peripheral blood. All receptors come from a woman younger than 35 with acute or convalescent COVID-19.

The J gene is TRBJ2-7, the V gene TRBV30, with unresolved D. Germline loops: CDR1 GTSNPN, CDR2 SVGIG (reference sequence). The V and J ends lost 3 bases and 5 bases respectively, with 14 bases between them. This CDR3 contains 13 residues. CDR3 amino acids: CAWRERQLNEQYF. The CDR3 coding sequence is TGTGCCTGGAGAGAGAGACAACTCAACGAGCAGTACTTC.

The sample holds a few counts of this clone. This chain links TRBV28 with TRBJ1-2; tentatively, D is TRBD1 (6 bases). Germline CDR1 and CDR2: MDHEN and SYDVKM. Trimming removed 3 bases from V and 8 bases from J, with 22 bases in between. The CDR3 consists of 16 residues. In DNA, the CDR3 is TGTGCCAGCAGTTTCCCCCGGGGGGCGGATGGTTTAGGCTACACCTTC. It is translated as CASSFPRGADGLGYTF.

The V and J genes are TRBV29-1 and TRBJ2-1, with D possibly TRBD1 on 5 matching bases. V dropped 7 bases and J dropped 6 bases, with 13 bases sitting between them. The CDR3 covers 12 residues. CDR1 is SQVTM and CDR2 is ANQGSEA in the germline V gene. The CDR3 reads CSAAGFSNEQFF. For the CDR3, the DNA is TGCAGCGCCGCAGGGTTTTCCAATGAGCAGTTCTTC.

This chain joins TRBV5-4 and TRBJ1-1; TRBD1 is a possible D gene (5 bases). Trimming removed 0 bases from V and 11 bases from J, with 14 bases in between. The CDR3 totals 13 residues. Germline CDR1 SGHNT, CDR2 YYREEE (reference sequence). The CDR3 DNA follows: TGTGCCAGCAGCTTGGATTTTCTCCAGGGTGCTTTCTTT. This encodes CASSLDFLQGAFF. Supplemented by reference TRBV5-4 and TRBJ1-1, the full variable domain reads ETGVTQSPTHLIKTRGQQVTLRCSSQSGHNTVSWYQQALGQGPQFIFQYYREEENGRGNFPPRFSGLQFPNYSSELNVNALELDDSALYLCASSLDFLQGAFFGQGTRLTVV.

The sample holds one count of this clone. The V call is TRBV10-3, the J call TRBJ2-3; TRBD2 might be the D (5 bases). Germline CDR1 is ENHRY and CDR2 is SYGVKD. This CDR3 has 14 residues. Trimming took off 3 bases at V and 3 bases at J, with 10 bases between the two ends. CDR3 sequence reads: CAISESGPTDTQYF. CDR3 DNA sequence: TGTGCCATCAGTGAAAGCGGCCCGACAGATACGCAGTATTTT.

The chain carries TRBV7-2 and TRBJ1-1, with no clear D. The CDR3 totals 15 residues. From germline, CDR1 is SGHTA and CDR2 FQGNSA. With 1 base removed from V and 5 bases from J, the gap between germline ends came to 14 bases. The CDR3 region has the DNA TGTGCCAGCAGCTTAGGGAGAGGGTTGGTGACTGAAGCTTTCTTT. This codes for CASSLGRGLVTEAFF.

The V gene is TRBV5-5, the J gene TRBJ1-6, with D possibly TRBD1 on 6 matching bases. The CDR3 runs to 13 residues. The V end was cut by 2 bases, the J end by 14 bases, with 14 bases between. Germline CDR1 is SGHKS and CDR2 is YYEKEE (reference sequence). The CDR3 is CASSFDRPISLHF. The CDR3 DNA is TGTGCCAGCAGCTTTGACAGGCCAATCTCCCTCCACTTT.